This TCR beta chain comes out of a study of cytomegalovirus exposure and HLA in healthy donors. On the study more broadly: When 350 to 500 donors were genotyped, roughly 82% of them were found to fall in the Caucasian-associated ancestry cluster.

Findings and limits, study-wide: TCR sequences were mostly rare, though some public TCRs occurred in many donors.

The length of the CDR3 is 17 residues. Trimming took 2 bases from V and 1 from J; bases not matched to a gene: 10. The germline V gene encodes CDR1 SGHRS and CDR2 YFSETQ. This clone was seen many times. Its antigen is still unknown. PCR amplification relied on 60 Vbeta primers (plus 13 Jbeta primers). TCRdb's table, derived via immunoSEQ multiplex PCR, lists solely in-frame clones and lacks some. The data show about 82,000 clones, approximately 69% seen once. The chain uses TRBV5-1 and TRBJ1-1; 8 bases are a match to TRBD1. This sequence originates from a man aged 25 to 40 in good health and CMV-seropositive. The sequenced sample consisted of PBMCs. The CDR3 protein is CASSFSPGGIENTEAFF. In DNA form, the CDR3 reads TGCGCCAGCAGCTTCAGTCCAGGGGGCATAGAGAACACTGAAGCTTTCTTT.